This T cell receptor beta chain was sequenced in a study of blood T cell repertoires in COVID-19. At the level of the study: Samples taken during acute and convalescent COVID-19 were collected in the United States, Italy and Spain. Nucleic acid was either cDNA or gDNA, and it came from T cells, B-cell-depleted T cells, or PBMCs.

Data came from immunoSEQ multiplex PCR; TCRdb stores just in-frame clones and leaves some out. The sample consists of 250,000 or so clones, approximately 91% of them appearing once. The sample taken for sequencing was peripheral blood. The clonotype comes from a woman between 40 and 55 years old who had recovered from COVID-19.

The CDR3 coding sequence is TGTGCCAGCAGCGGGGACAGACTACCTAGCACAGATACGCAGTATTTT. Its translation: CASSGDRLPSTDTQYF. This sequence joins TRBV7-8 and TRBJ2-3; 7 bases line up with TRBD1. The CDR3 spans 16 residues. From germline, CDR1 is SGHVS and CDR2 FQNEAQ. Trimming at V came to 5 bases and at J to 0 bases, leaving 8 bases not matched to a gene.